The entry below describes one T cell receptor (beta chain). Libraries were prepared by immunoSEQ multiplex PCR; TCRdb keeps only in-frame clonotypes and omits some of them. This table has around 44,000 clones, 80% to 90% appearing once. The entry originates in a study of T cell responses to AZD1222 COVID-19 vaccine. The V end was cut by 3 bases, the J end by 6 bases, with 9 bases between. CDR1 and CDR2 (germline): WNHNN, SYGVQD (reference sequence). CDR3 length: 12 amino acids. This receptor was taken from an adult who received the AZD1222 COVID-19 vaccine. The sample consisted of peripheral blood, taken 28 days after the second AZD1222 dose. This chain links TRBV10-1 with TRBJ2-7, with unresolved D. CDR3 in DNA: TGCGCCAGCAGTGATAGGAGAGGCGAGCAGTACTTC. Translated, it gives CASSDRRGEQYF.